The sequence of this T cell receptor beta chain was determined in a study of control samples from healthy donors and cancer patients. CDR3 length: 15 residues. Germline V gives CDR1 MNHEY, CDR2 SMNVEV (reference sequence). With V trimmed by 5 bases and J by 8 bases, 8 bases remained unmatched. Some clones are missing from TCRdb's copy, which holds only in-frame ones; the method was immunoSEQ multiplex PCR. The table has some 140,000 clones, 92% seen once. This clonotype was sampled from a man between 25 and 39 years old in good health. The chain is built from TRBV27 and TRBJ2-1, with 11 bases lining up with TRBD2. Material for sequencing was blood. The CDR3: CASSPLAGGWYEQFF. The CDR3 DNA reads TGTGCCAGCAGTCCGCTAGCGGGAGGTTGGTATGAGCAGTTCTTC.